A single sample gave rise to the 9 T cell receptor beta chains below, sequenced in a study of cytomegalovirus exposure and HLA in healthy donors. With 60 Vbeta and 13 Jbeta primers, the PCR was carried out. Measured with immunoSEQ multiplex PCR; TCRdb has only the in-frame clones, and not every one. The data hold tens of thousands of clones, with around 65% observed a single time. Input material: PBMCs. The receptors originated from a man in his fifties or sixties in good health and CMV-seropositive.

This rearrangement joins TRBV27 to TRBJ2-5, with 9 bases matching TRBD1. CDR1 MNHEY and CDR2 SMNVEV come from the germline V gene (reference sequence). Unmatched junction bases numbered 4, after V lost 8 bases and J lost 3 bases. The CDR3 totals 13 residues. The CDR3 DNA reads TGTGCCAGCTCGTGGACAGGGGAAGAGACCCAGTACTTC. Protein sequence: CASSWTGEETQYF.

This clone came up a few times. A read error may account for a junction end that differs from germline. This rearrangement joins TRBV7-9 to TRBJ2-3; TRBD2 aligns across 14 bases. Germline assignment: CDR1 SEHNR and CDR2 FQNEAQ (reference sequence). This CDR3 has 17 residues. This chain's CDR3 is CSSIQGTSGGFTDTQYF. The CDR3, as DNA: TGTTCCAGCATCCAGGGGACTAGCGGGGGCTTCACAGATACGCAGTATTTT.

Only one count was recorded for this clone. This chain joins TRBV19 and TRBJ2-1; TRBD1 is a possible D gene (6 bases). Germline values: CDR1 LNHDA, CDR2 SQIVND (reference sequence). V lost 5 bases and J 0 bases, leaving 14 bases between the germline ends. This CDR3 comprises 16 residues. DNA for the CDR3: TGTGCCAGTAGTGAGATTCAGGGGAGCTCCTACAATGAGCAGTTCTTC. This translates into CASSEIQGSSYNEQFF.

As DNA, the CDR3 is TGTGCCAGCAGCTATCAGGGTGGCGGTGAAAAACTGTTTTTT. Translation gives CASSYQGGGEKLFF. The chain has TRBV5-4 and TRBJ1-4, with D tentatively TRBD1 (5 bases). Germline V gene lookup returns CDR1 SGHNT and CDR2 YYREEE (reference sequence). The CDR3 loop spans 14 amino acids. The V end lost 3 bases, the J end lost 7 bases, and 13 bases lay between the germline ends.

V gene TRBV5-1 combines with J gene TRBJ2-7, with D uncertain. Germline CDR1 SGHRS, CDR2 YFSETQ. V was clipped by 2 bases and J by 1 base, with 10 bases between them. This CDR3 region has 14 residues. CDR3 sequence: CASSFSRLSYEQYF. The DNA of the CDR3 is TGCGCCAGCAGCTTTTCAAGACTTTCCTACGAGCAGTACTTC.

V and J are TRBV7-9 and TRBJ2-5; D gene ambiguous. CDR3 length: 12 residues. V dropped 4 bases and J dropped 3 bases, with 6 bases sitting between them. Germline lookup yields CDR1 SEHNR and CDR2 FQNEAQ (reference sequence). The CDR3: CASSSIEETQYF. CDR3 nucleotide sequence: TGTGCCAGCAGCTCGATAGAAGAGACCCAGTACTTC. The full variable domain, with the rest looked up from reference TRBV7-9 and TRBJ2-5, is DTGVSQNPRHKITKRGQNVTFRCDPISEHNRLYWYRQTLGQGPEFLTYFQNEAQLEKSRLLSDRFSAERPKGSFSTLEIQRTEQGDSAMYLCASSSIEETQYFGPGTRLLVL.

The chain recombines TRBV5-5 with TRBJ1-2, with a weak D call TRBD1 (6 bases). This CDR3 comprises 13 residues. Trimming removed 2 bases from V and 7 bases from J, with 12 bases in between. Germline CDR1 is SGHKS and CDR2 is YYEKEE (reference sequence). CDR3 sequence: CASSFGTGIGYTF. CDR3 bases: TGTGCCAGCAGCTTTGGTACAGGGATTGGCTACACCTTC.

This sequence joins TRBV5-1 and TRBJ1-1, with D perhaps TRBD1 (5 bases). V gave up 2 bases and J gave up 1 base, with 9 bases separating them. The CDR3 loop spans 14 amino acids. Germline V lookup: CDR1 SGHRS, CDR2 YFSETQ. The CDR3, as DNA: TGCGCCAGCAGCTTTGCGGGGCAGAACACTGAAGCTTTCTTT. It translates to CASSFAGQNTEAFF. The variable domain in full, with the rest retrieved from reference TRBV5-1 and TRBJ1-1, is KAGVTQTPRYLIKTRGQQVTLSCSPISGHRSVSWYQQTPGQGLQFLFEYFSETQRNKGNFPGRFSGRQFSNSRSEMNVSTLELGDSALYLCASSFAGQNTEAFFGQGTRLTVV.

The J gene is TRBJ2-7, the V gene TRBV29-1, with TRBD1 identical over 8 bases. J was trimmed by 4 bases and V by 5 bases; bases with no gene match: 10. Germline CDR1 and CDR2: SQVTM and ANQGSEA. The CDR3 consists of 14 residues. CDR3 protein: CSVILRDRMYEQYF. The DNA for the CDR3 is TGCAGCGTTATCCTCCGGGACAGGATGTACGAGCAGTACTTC.